The entry that follows covers one T cell receptor (beta chain) sequence. Its antigen is currently unknown. This entry belongs to a study of CXCR3-negative and CXCR3-positive naive CD8 T cells. The CDR3 length is 15 residues. Germline lookup yields CDR1 SQVTM and CDR2 ANQGSEA. Preparation of TRB cDNA libraries relied on 5' RACE carrying UMI labels. No DNA is given; TCRdb re-called the 5' RACE reads and lists each CDR3 protein once. This listing includes thousands of distinct CDR3 sequences. Points from the study as a whole: Diversity ran similarly high across both naive subsets but far lower in memory CD8+ cells.

The sequenced sample consisted of naive CXCR3- CD8+ T cells from blood. This sample's subset: CD45RO-CCR7+CD27+CD95- naive CD8+ T cells lacking CXCR3 (TNR3-). The chain combines TRBV29-1 with TRBJ2-7; TCRdb indicates TRBD1, and absent DNA this call remains unverified. The TCR was taken from a human donor in good health. Some clones in this sample may be carry-over from other donors' samples. CDR3 residues: CSVEEGGRLSYEQYF.